The 9 T cell receptor beta chains in this list originate from one sample, sequenced in a study of shared clonotypes between healthy human individuals. CD45RO-negative cells were positively selected for CCR7, leaving out terminally differentiated effector memory CD45RA+ cells. Method: immunoSEQ multiplex PCR; TCRdb's copy keeps in-frame clones and lacks some. In the table there are hundreds of thousands of clones, about 95% of which are singletons. Source material: naive CD8+ T cells sorted from blood. Receptors originate from a woman aged 25 to 39 in good health.

The DNA of the CDR3 is TGTGCCAGCAGCTTAGAGTCCTGGGGTGAAGCTTTCTTT. Translation gives CASSLESWGEAFF. V usage is TRBV7-2 and J usage is TRBJ1-1; D ambiguous. Germline CDR1 SGHTA, CDR2 FQGNSA. Trimming removed 1 base at V and 7 bases at J, with 10 bases between. CDR3 length: 13 amino acids.

V is TRBV28 and J is TRBJ1-1, with a possible D match to TRBD1 (6 bases). Trimming removed 3 bases from V and 12 bases from J, with 14 bases in between. CDR1 is MDHEN and CDR2 is SYDVKM in the germline V gene. The CDR3 has 12 amino acids. CDR3 residues: CASSFDWTETFF. DNA for the CDR3: TGTGCCAGCAGTTTTGACTGGACAGAGACTTTCTTT.

The chain combines TRBV7-9 with TRBJ2-5; D is possibly TRBD1 or TRBD2 (5 bases each). Germline CDR1 SEHNR, CDR2 FQNEAQ (reference sequence). V was pared by 2 bases and J by 2 bases, with 12 bases between. The CDR3 is 15 amino acids. CDR3 nucleotide sequence: TGTGCCAGCAGCTTAATGCCGGGACCTCAAGAGACCCAGTACTTC. As protein: CASSLMPGPQETQYF.

The rearrangement links TRBV27 to TRBJ2-1; D unresolved. Germline V gene lookup returns CDR1 MNHEY and CDR2 SMNVEV (reference sequence). This CDR3 is built from 14 residues. Trimming removed 10 bases at V and 0 bases at J, with 13 bases between. The CDR3 region is CATSPRSSYNEQFF. CDR3 DNA: TGTGCCACTTCGCCCAGGAGCTCCTACAATGAGCAGTTCTTC.

As concerns this clone: The sample carries other DNA sequences with the same CDR3. The V gene is TRBV5-6, the J gene TRBJ1-1; D call uncertain. The CDR3 consists of 13 residues. V gave up 1 base and J gave up 0 bases, with 4 bases separating them. Germline V lookup: CDR1 SGHDT, CDR2 YYEEEE. CDR3 region: CASSLLMNTEAFF. DNA for the CDR3: TGTGCCAGCAGCTTGTTAATGAACACTGAAGCTTTCTTT.

The rearrangement uses TRBV19 and TRBJ1-5; TRBD1 is a possible D gene (5 bases). The germline V gene has CDR1 LNHDA and CDR2 SQIVND (reference sequence). Trimming took off 3 bases at V and 0 bases at J, with 24 bases between the two ends. This CDR3 contains 20 residues. The DNA of the CDR3 is TGTGCCAGTAGTATTGCTCGTGGGGCAGGGAGATTTATTAGCAATCAGCCCCAGCATTTT. This translates into CASSIARGAGRFISNQPQHF. Drawing the rest from reference TRBV19 and TRBJ1-5, the complete variable domain is DGGITQSPKYLFRKEGQNVTLSCEQNLNHDAMYWYRQDPGQGLRLIYYSQIVNDFQKGDIAEGYSVSREKKESFPLTVTSAQKNPTAFYLCASSIARGAGRFISNQPQHFGDGTRLSIL.

The CDR3 nucleotides are TGCGCCAGCAGCCCTACATACAATGAGCAGTTCTTC. It yields the protein CASSPTYNEQFF. The chain couples TRBV5-1 to TRBJ2-1; the D is unclear. This CDR3 has 12 amino acids. V gave up 4 bases and J gave up 4 bases, with 6 bases separating them. CDR1 SGHRS and CDR2 YFSETQ come from the germline V gene.

The chain has TRBV27 and TRBJ1-5; 10 bases agree with TRBD1. V was pared by 5 bases and J by 2 bases, with 6 bases of the junction left unmatched. CDR1 is MNHEY, CDR2 SMNVEV, per germline (reference sequence). The CDR3 has 16 amino acids. CDR3 region: CASSSRQGAGNQPQHF. The DNA of the CDR3 is TGTGCCAGCAGTAGCCGACAGGGGGCCGGCAATCAGCCCCAGCATTTT.

J is TRBJ2-5 and V is TRBV5-4, with D possibly being TRBD1 (6 bases). The CDR3 is 14 residues long. Germline CDR1 reads SGHNT; CDR2 reads YYREEE (reference sequence). Trimming shortened V by 3 bases and J by 1 base, and 10 bases separated the two germline ends. In DNA, the CDR3 is TGTGCCAGCAGCTGGGGACAATTCCAAGAGACCCAGTACTTC. Residues: CASSWGQFQETQYF.